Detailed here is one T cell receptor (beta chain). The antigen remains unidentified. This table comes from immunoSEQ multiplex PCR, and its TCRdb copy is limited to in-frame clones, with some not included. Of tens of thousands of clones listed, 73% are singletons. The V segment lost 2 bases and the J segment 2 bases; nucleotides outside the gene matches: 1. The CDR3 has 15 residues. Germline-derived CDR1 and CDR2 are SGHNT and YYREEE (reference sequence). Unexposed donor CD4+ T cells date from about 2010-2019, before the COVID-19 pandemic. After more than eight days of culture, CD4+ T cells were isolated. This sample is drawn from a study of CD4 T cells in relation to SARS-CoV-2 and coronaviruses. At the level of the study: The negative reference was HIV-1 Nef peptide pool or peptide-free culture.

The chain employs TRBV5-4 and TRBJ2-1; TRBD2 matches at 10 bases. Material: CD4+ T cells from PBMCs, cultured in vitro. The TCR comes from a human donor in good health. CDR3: CASSLTSGAYNEQFF. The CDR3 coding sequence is TGTGCCAGCAGCTTAACTAGCGGGGCCTACAATGAGCAGTTCTTC.